The 25 T cell receptor beta chains given below trace back to one sample, sequenced in a study of PD-1 blockade in classical Hodgkin lymphoma. The table came from immunoSEQ multiplex PCR; TCRdb's copy has only in-frame clones and leaves some out. The sample has about 30,000 clones; about 86% are singletons. Every patient relapsed after autologous stem cell transplantation, and brentuximab vedotin exposure varied. Magnetic negative selection was used to purify CD8+ T cells from thawed PBMCs. The sequences come from CD8+ T cells from blood, collected at baseline. Receptors were obtained from a human donor with classical Hodgkin lymphoma.

The table lists this clone with a count of one. This sequence joins TRBV10-1 and TRBJ2-1; tentative D call: TRBD2 (5 bases). The germline V gene has CDR1 WNHNN and CDR2 SYGVQD (reference sequence). This CDR3 is 11 amino acids long. Trimming shortened V by 9 bases and J by 6 bases, and 9 bases separated the two germline ends. In nucleotides, the CDR3 is TGCGCCAGAACTAGGGCCAATGAGCAGTTCTTC. The encoded protein is CARTRANEQFF.

This clone is labeled medium-sized. The rearrangement joins TRBV7-6 to TRBJ2-6; TRBD2 might be the D (6 bases). CDR1 SGHVS and CDR2 FNYEAQ come from the germline V gene. Trimming shortened V by 5 bases and J by 0 bases, and 11 bases separated the two germline ends. The CDR3 has 16 amino acids. CDR3 sequence: CASSGGRLSGANVLTF. DNA of the CDR3: TGTGCCAGCAGCGGAGGGCGGCTCTCTGGGGCCAACGTCCTGACTTTC.

The chain combines TRBV30 with TRBJ2-1, with D hard to call. Germline values: CDR1 GTSNPN, CDR2 SVGIG (reference sequence). Trimming took 4 bases from V and 0 from J, leaving 10 bases between them. The length of the CDR3 is 14 residues. The CDR3 is CAWNLVVSYNEQFF. The CDR3 nucleotides read TGTGCCTGGAATCTAGTCGTCTCCTACAATGAGCAGTTCTTC.

The J gene is TRBJ2-1, the V gene TRBV20-1, with D uncertain. The CDR3 covers 11 residues. The V and J ends lost 3 bases and 10 bases respectively, with 10 bases between them. CDR1 DFQATT and CDR2 SNEGSKA come from the germline V gene (reference sequence). This CDR3 is CSARRQQEQFF. CDR3 nucleotides: TGCAGTGCTAGGAGGCAACAAGAGCAGTTCTTC.

The V call is TRBV27, the J call TRBJ2-5; a possible D gene is TRBD1 (5 bases). The germline CDR1 and CDR2 sequences are MNHEY and SMNVEV (reference sequence). The ends were cut back, 1 base at V and 0 bases at J, with 12 bases in the middle. This CDR3 is 16 amino acids long. In nucleotides, the CDR3 is TGTGCCAGCAGTTTATGGGCAGGGCAAAACCAAGAGACCCAGTACTTC. Protein sequence: CASSLWAGQNQETQYF.

The rearrangement uses TRBV4-1 and TRBJ1-2, with 8 bases identical to TRBD1. Per the germline V gene, CDR1 is MGHRA and CDR2 is YSYEKL. The CDR3 loop spans 20 amino acids. Trimming removed 6 bases from V and 6 bases from J; junction bases left unmatched: 27. This CDR3 reads CASSSGPYRGRWTGNDGYTF. For the CDR3, the DNA is TGCGCCAGCAGTTCGGGACCCTATCGGGGACGGTGGACAGGGAATGATGGCTACACCTTC.

This clone appeared once. The chain combines TRBV4-1 with TRBJ2-7; possibly TRBD2 for D (6 bases). This CDR3 has 17 residues. Germline V gene sequence: CDR1 MGHRA, CDR2 YSYEKL. Trimming took off 4 bases at V and 3 bases at J, with 22 bases between the two ends. CDR3 loop: CASSPIGREGGGYEQYF. In DNA form, the CDR3 reads TGCGCCAGCAGCCCGATAGGGCGGGAAGGAGGAGGCTACGAGCAGTACTTC.

This chain connects TRBV27 to TRBJ1-6; the D is unclear. Germline CDR1 and CDR2: MNHEY and SMNVEV (reference sequence). Trimming stripped 10 bases from V and 7 bases from J, with 11 bases between. The CDR3 length is 12 residues. The CDR3 region is CATSLENSPLHF. For the CDR3, the DNA is TGTGCCACCTCACTAGAGAATTCACCCCTCCACTTT.

This rearrangement joins TRBV7-9 to TRBJ1-5, with D unclear. V lost 2 bases and J 5 bases, leaving 10 bases between the germline ends. CDR1 and CDR2 from the germline V gene are SEHNR and FQNEAQ (reference sequence). The length of the CDR3 is 14 residues. CDR3 amino acids: CASSLPGLDQPQHF. CDR3 sequence (DNA): TGTGCCAGCAGCTTACCGGGGTTGGATCAGCCCCAGCATTTT.

The chain combines TRBV27 with TRBJ2-7; D might be TRBD1 (6 bases). V was shortened by 4 bases and J by 3 bases, with 10 bases between the two germline ends. This CDR3 region has 13 residues. Germline V gives CDR1 MNHEY, CDR2 SMNVEV (reference sequence). CDR3 residues: CASSSGQLYEQYF. Here the CDR3 DNA reads TGTGCCAGCAGTTCAGGACAGCTCTACGAGCAGTACTTC.

The CDR3: CASTIQGTGELFF. CDR3 sequence (DNA): TGTGCCAGCACCATACAGGGAACCGGGGAGCTGTTTTTT. This chain connects TRBV9 to TRBJ2-2; perhaps TRBD1 as D (6 bases). This CDR3 comprises 13 residues. Trimming cost V 6 bases and J 5 bases, with 11 bases left between them. The germline V gene encodes CDR1 SGDLS and CDR2 YYNGEE.

The chain couples TRBV6-5 to TRBJ2-3, with D perhaps matching TRBD2 (5 bases). Trimming took off 4 bases at V and 1 base at J, with 15 bases between the two ends. CDR3 length: 16 residues. From germline, CDR1 is MNHEY and CDR2 SVGAGI. Here the CDR3 DNA reads TGTGCCAGCAGTTCACCTACGGGATATGGCACAGATACGCAGTATTTT. Its translation is CASSSPTGYGTDTQYF.

This rearrangement joins TRBV6-5 to TRBJ2-1; the D gene could be TRBD1 or TRBD2 (5 bases each). The CDR3 contains 12 residues. From germline, CDR1 is MNHEY and CDR2 SVGAGI. The V gene lost 6 bases and the J gene lost 12 bases, with 15 bases spanning the gap. The CDR3 bases are TGTGCCAGCAGGTCTACCGGGGCCGGGCAGTTCTTC. This gives the protein CASRSTGAGQFF.

The rearrangement uses TRBV27 and TRBJ1-4; D is unresolved. This CDR3 comprises 15 residues. Trimming shortened V by 5 bases and J by 7 bases, and 17 bases separated the two germline ends. Germline CDR1 MNHEY, CDR2 SMNVEV (reference sequence). The CDR3 DNA is TGTGCCAGCAGTCCCCTGCGGGGAGACCGTGAAAAACTGTTTTTT. This encodes CASSPLRGDREKLFF.

V gene TRBV29-1 combines with J gene TRBJ2-1, with a weak D call TRBD1 (6 bases). There are 14 residues in the CDR3. Germline CDR1 is SQVTM and CDR2 is ANQGSEA. The V end was cut by 6 bases, the J end by 0 bases, with 12 bases between. The CDR3 is CSVPGQASYNEQFF. Here the CDR3 DNA reads TGCAGCGTACCGGGACAAGCCTCCTACAATGAGCAGTTCTTC.

The chain couples TRBV27 to TRBJ1-2; 8 bases fit TRBD1. Germline CDR1 and CDR2: MNHEY and SMNVEV (reference sequence). After removal of 6 bases from V and 1 base from J, the junction contained 1 base not matched to a gene. This CDR3 has 13 amino acids. CDR3 DNA sequence: TGTGCCAGCAGGACAGGGGTTAACTATGGCTACACCTTC. It encodes CASRTGVNYGYTF.

This rearrangement joins TRBV4-1 to TRBJ2-5, with D tentatively TRBD1 (7 bases). The CDR3 covers 17 residues. The V gene's germline CDR1 is MGHRA and CDR2 YSYEKL. V lost 2 bases and J 0 bases, leaving 16 bases between the germline ends. The CDR3 loop reads CASSQPRQGGNQETQYF. The CDR3 bases are TGCGCCAGCAGCCAACCCCGGCAGGGGGGCAACCAAGAGACCCAGTACTTC.

CDR3 sequence (DNA): TGCGCCAGCAGCTCCTATACTACTGCTATCGGGGCCAACGTCCTGACTTTC. Protein product: CASSSYTTAIGANVLTF. This chain links TRBV5-1 with TRBJ2-6; D remains ambiguous. Germline values: CDR1 SGHRS, CDR2 YFSETQ. The V gene lost 3 bases and the J gene lost 4 bases, with 17 bases spanning the gap. This CDR3 has 17 residues.

This sequence joins TRBV9 and TRBJ2-2; TRBD2 aligns across 8 bases. This CDR3 comprises 14 residues. The J segment lost 3 bases and the V segment lost 8 bases, leaving 6 bases of the junction unmatched. Germline loops: CDR1 SGDLS, CDR2 YYNGEE. CDR3 DNA sequence: TGTGCCAGTGAGCGGGAGCCCCACACCGGGGAGCTGTTTTTT. It translates to CASEREPHTGELFF.

The rearrangement joins TRBV7-8 to TRBJ2-7, with D possibly being TRBD1 (6 bases). V was pared by 4 bases and J by 2 bases, with 18 bases between. CDR3 length: 16 amino acids. CDR1 and CDR2 from the germline V gene are SGHVS and FQNEAQ. The CDR3, as DNA: TGTGCCAGCAGCTCGAGGGTCGGGACACAAGCCTACGAGCAGTACTTC. Translation gives CASSSRVGTQAYEQYF. The full variable domain, its missing parts supplied by reference TRBV7-8 and TRBJ2-7, is GAGVSQSPRYKVAKRGQDVALRCDPISGHVSLFWYQQALGQGPEFLTYFQNEAQLDKSGLPSDRFFAERPEGSVSTLKIQRTQQEDSAVYLCASSSRVGTQAYEQYFGPGTRLTVT.

The chain links TRBV19 to TRBJ2-7; 7 positions agree with TRBD2. V was pared by 9 bases and J by 4 bases, with 9 bases of the junction left unmatched. Germline lookup yields CDR1 LNHDA and CDR2 SQIVND (reference sequence). This CDR3 region has 13 residues. CDR3 sequence: CASSPGRGYEQYF. CDR3 nucleotide sequence: TGTGCCAGCAGTCCGGGGCGGGGGTACGAGCAGTACTTC.

CDR3 in amino acids: CAFRATHYEQYF. In nucleotides, the CDR3 is TGTGCCTTCCGGGCTACGCACTACGAGCAGTACTTC. This rearrangement joins TRBV11-2 to TRBJ2-7; no clear D. V shed 11 bases and J shed 3 bases, with 14 bases lying between them. The germline gives CDR1 SGHAT, CDR2 FQNNGV. The CDR3 has 12 residues. The full variable domain, completed using reference TRBV11-2 and TRBJ2-7, is EAGVAQSPRYKIIEKRQSVAFWCNPISGHATLYWYQQILGQGPKLLIQFQNNGVVDDSQLPKDRFSAERLKGVDSTLKIQPAKLEDSAVYLCAFRATHYEQYFGPGTRLTVT.

The chain is built from TRBV27 and TRBJ2-5, with 7 bases fitting TRBD1. The trim removed 6 bases at V and 5 bases at J, leaving 15 bases unmatched. This CDR3 has 16 residues. Germline V gives CDR1 MNHEY, CDR2 SMNVEV (reference sequence). The chain's CDR3 is CASRGYRQGRKETQYF. CDR3 nucleotide sequence: TGTGCCAGCAGGGGCTATAGACAGGGTAGAAAGGAGACCCAGTACTTC.

The CDR3 DNA reads TGCGCCAGCAGCCAAGCAAGAGGAGAGTATGGCTACACCTTC. This sequence encodes CASSQARGEYGYTF. The chain has TRBV4-1 and TRBJ1-2; D uncertain. V lost 1 base, J lost 5 bases, and 11 bases lay in between. The CDR3 contains 14 residues. CDR1 MGHRA and CDR2 YSYEKL come from the germline V gene.

The V and J genes are TRBV27 and TRBJ1-1; D unresolved. Trimming left V 3 bases short and J 5 bases short, with 13 bases between. The germline CDR1 and CDR2 sequences are MNHEY and SMNVEV (reference sequence). The CDR3 length is 14 residues. The CDR3 bases are TGTGCCAGCAGTTTGAGGACTGATGGGACTGAAGCTTTCTTT. As protein: CASSLRTDGTEAFF.